This TCR beta chain was documented in a study of radiotherapy plus CTLA-4 blockade in lung cancer listed by TCRdb under 2018. The study in broad terms: Among the enrolled patients, 15% to 20% had an objective response, and roughly 30% reached disease control. General conclusions and limits of the study: Increased serum interferon-beta after radiation, together with early dynamic changes in blood T cell clones, were reported to be the strongest predictors of response. After treatment with radiotherapy and ipilimumab, TCR clones that came from tumors expanded in the peripheral blood.

The study evaluated CTLA-4 blockade (ipilimumab) given together with focal radiation therapy in patients who had chemo-refractory metastatic non-small-cell lung cancer. CDR1 and CDR2 were assigned from the germline V gene as MGHRA and YSYEKL. Trimmed from V: 2 bases; trimmed from J: 0 bases; junction bases lacking a gene match: 3. From the cysteine up to the phenylalanine, the CDR3 has a length of 16 residues. Just CDR3 DNA is preserved here, 48 bases in frame from base 1. Details on this clone: The target of this receptor is not known. Base qualities were left out, and no much larger clone turns up one base away.

The method behind the library was the immunoSEQ multiplex PCR assay. Drawn from immuneACCESS, this table holds only the in-frame rearrangements with V and J called that TCRdb kept. Clones are partly lost; checked studies trace under half to an unresolved V gene and leave the rest unexplained. The sample table contains 95,000 to 150,000 clones; only one count was recorded for about 90% of them. Clones ranked in the top ten supply about 7% of the sample. The chain is assembled from TRBV4-1 and TRBJ1-4, and 7 junction bases match TRBD1. The sample here was peripheral blood, taken from a patient treated with radiotherapy plus ipilimumab. The receptor was derived from a human donor with non-small cell lung cancer that progressed on radiotherapy plus ipilimumab. The DNA sequence follows: TGCGCCAGCAGCCAATCCGGGACAGCAACTAATGAAAAACTGTTTTTT. The resulting protein is CASSQSGTATNEKLFF.